A selection of T cell receptor beta chains follows, all from one sample in a study of cytomegalovirus exposure and HLA in healthy donors. Here immunoSEQ multiplex PCR was the method, and the copy in TCRdb shows in-frame clones only, minus some. The sample has some 200,000 clones, 80% to 85% seen once. Material for sequencing was PBMCs. The receptors here all came from a man aged 40-49 years in good health and CMV-seropositive. CDR3s include the opening cysteine and the closing phenylalanine or tryptophan. A D gene is named only where the DNA matches it firmly. Rows may omit the clone size; those that give it use once, few, many or a size class.

clone_size,d_call,cdr3_length,v_call,j_call,cdr3_nt,cdr3_aa
once,TRBD1,15,TRBV25-1,TRBJ1-6,TGTGCCAGCAGTGGGGGGACAGGGGGTTTGTCACCCCTCCACTTT,CASSGGTGGLSPLHF
-,-,12,TRBV6-6,TRBJ1-2,TGTGCCAGCAGTCGGGAGGATTGGGGCTACACCTTC,CASSREDWGYTF
-,-,17,TRBV5-6,TRBJ2-5,TGTGCCAGCAGCTTTAGGTCCCAGGCCCCCCACCAAGAGACCCAGTACTTC,CASSFRSQAPHQETQYF
-,TRBD1,15,TRBV10-2,TRBJ1-5,TGCGCCAGCAGTGACGGGGGACAGGGAAATCAGCCCCAGCATTTT,CASSDGGQGNQPQHF
-,-,19,TRBV11-2,TRBJ2-6,TGTGCCAGCAGCTTAGGGGCAGACCTTACAGTCCCTGGGGCCAACGTCCTGACTTTC,CASSLGADLTVPGANVLTF
-,TRBD2,15,TRBV7-9,TRBJ2-1,TGTTCCAGCAGCTTTCGGGGGGGGCCCTACAATGAGCAGTTCTTC,CSSSFRGGPYNEQFF
-,-,13,TRBV12-5,TRBJ2-7,TGTGCTAGTGGTTTGGTACAGGCGGGGGAGCAGTACTTC,CASGLVQAGEQYF
-,TRBD2,17,TRBV4-1,TRBJ2-3,TGCGCCAGCAGCCAGACTAGCGGGGGGGCTAACACAGATACGCAGTATTTT,CASSQTSGGANTDTQYF
few,TRBD1,17,TRBV7-9,TRBJ2-6,TGTGCCAGCAGCTTAGACCTGACAGGGTCCGGGGCCAACGTCCTGACTTTC,CASSLDLTGSGANVLTF
-,TRBD2,16,TRBV15,TRBJ2-1,TGTGCCACCAGCAGAGATAGTAAGCGGGGGGAGCTTGAGCAGTTCTTC,CATSRDSKRGELEQFF
-,TRBD2,17,TRBV14,TRBJ2-3,TGTGCCAGCAGCCAATGGACTAGCGGGGGGGGCACAGATACGCAGTATTTT,CASSQWTSGGGTDTQYF
-,-,14,TRBV2,TRBJ1-2,TGTGCCAGCAGTGAAAGTTTTGGACTAGATGGCTACACCTTC,CASSESFGLDGYTF
-,-,14,TRBV14,TRBJ1-2,TGTGCCAGCAGCCAACTTCGGGTAGGCTATGGCTACACCTTC,CASSQLRVGYGYTF
-,TRBD1,17,TRBV19,TRBJ1-1,TGTGCCAGTACCCATGATTCCTGGACAGGGGAGCACACTGAAGCTTTCTTT,CASTHDSWTGEHTEAFF
-,-,15,TRBV6-5,TRBJ1-4,TGTGCCAGCAGTTACGAGACAGACGGCTATGGAAAACTGTTTTTT,CASSYETDGYGKLFF